Shown below are 17 T cell receptor beta chains from a single sample sequenced in a study of T cells in Graves' hyperthyroidism and ophthalmopathy. Amplified TCR beta CDR3 regions came from RNA transcripts. TCR CDR3 underwent first-round RT-PCR with the HTBI primer set. TCRdb called the multiplex PCR reads again in MiXCR, with one record for every CDR3 protein. The sample consists of hundreds of thousands of distinct CDR3 sequences, 40% to 55% of them appearing once. Sample: peripheral blood or thyroid tissue (not recorded which). These receptors were taken from a woman under 30 with Graves' hyperthyroidism.

This clonotype was observed many times. The V and J genes are TRBV29-1 and TRBJ1-2; no reliable D call. The CDR3 sequence is 11 residues long. Trimming took off 0 bases at V and 6 bases at J, with 5 bases between the two ends. Germline V gene sequence: CDR1 SQVTM, CDR2 ANQGSEA. The CDR3 bases are TGCAGCGTTGAAGATCGTGATGGCTACACCTTC. This gives the protein CSVEDRDGYTF.

J is TRBJ1-5 and V is TRBV24-1; 7 nucleotides line up with TRBD1. CDR1 and CDR2 (germline): KGHDR, SFDVKD. V shed 3 bases, J shed 7 bases, and the junction held 8 bases outside the gene matches. CDR3 length: 15 amino acids. The CDR3 nucleotides read TGTGCCACCAGTGATGCCGGCCAGGGGGACCAGCCCCAGCATTTT. Translating gives CATSDAGQGDQPQHF.

This clonotype came up a few times. The CDR3 is CSAGTGTDGYTF. The CDR3 DNA reads TGCAGTGCTGGAACCGGGACAGATGGCTACACCTTC. The chain couples TRBV20-1 to TRBJ1-2; 7 positions match TRBD1. CDR1 DFQATT and CDR2 SNEGSKA come from the germline V gene (reference sequence). CDR3 length: 12 residues. The J segment lost 6 bases and the V segment lost 5 bases, leaving 6 bases of the junction unmatched.

With regard to this clonotype: One end of the junction varies from germline; a read error may be responsible. The chain links TRBV10-3 to TRBJ2-7; unclear D gene. The germline gives CDR1 ENHRY, CDR2 SYGVKD. The CDR3 is made up of 17 amino acids. The CDR3 sequence: CAVSESIFDLESYEQYF. CDR3 nucleotide sequence: TGTGCCGTCAGTGAGTCGATATTCGACTTAGAATCCTACGAGCAGTACTTC.

Only a few counts were recorded for this clonotype. The V and J genes are TRBV2 and TRBJ1-5; 9 bases map to TRBD1. The V segment lost 8 bases and the J segment 9 bases; nucleotides outside the gene matches: 8. The CDR3 loop spans 13 amino acids. The germline gives CDR1 SNHLY, CDR2 FYNNEI. The CDR3 sequence is CASGDREGGPQHF. CDR3 nucleotide sequence: TGTGCCAGCGGGGACAGGGAAGGGGGGCCCCAGCATTTT.

This clonotype has a count of ten or more. J is TRBJ1-1 and V is TRBV25-1; D possibly corresponds to TRBD1 (6 bases). Trimming cost V 4 bases and J 6 bases, with 9 bases left between them. This CDR3 contains 12 residues. CDR1 is MGHDK, CDR2 SYGVNS, per germline. CDR3 nucleotides: TGTGCCAGCAGTGTACAGGGTGCTGAAGCTTTCTTT. This codes for CASSVQGAEAFF.

In nucleotides, the CDR3 is TGTGCCAGTAGTATAGTTGTGGGTCGCACTGAAGCTTTCTTT. Translation gives CASSIVVGRTEAFF. This rearrangement joins TRBV19 to TRBJ1-1; D is undetermined. The CDR3 has 14 residues. Deletions cut 1 base from V and 4 bases from J, with 10 bases between. Germline CDR1 reads LNHDA; CDR2 reads SQIVND (reference sequence).

This clonotype was picked up a small number of times. The J gene is TRBJ1-5, the V gene TRBV7-2; 8 bases are shared with TRBD1. This CDR3 region has 16 residues. Germline CDR1 is SGHTA and CDR2 is FQGNSA. The V segment lost 5 bases and the J segment 5 bases; nucleotides outside the gene matches: 11. The CDR3 loop reads CASSLGQGIFHQPQHF. DNA for the CDR3: TGTGCCAGCAGCCTAGGACAGGGAATATTTCATCAGCCCCAGCATTTT.

This chain joins TRBV7-9 and TRBJ2-7; the match to TRBD2 covers 7 bases. CDR3 length: 14 residues. V dropped 5 bases and J dropped 4; count of bases not matched to a gene: 8. Germline values: CDR1 SEHNR, CDR2 FQNEAQ (reference sequence). The CDR3 reads CASSRGGSWYEQYF. For the CDR3, the DNA is TGTGCCAGCAGCCGAGGCGGGAGTTGGTACGAGCAGTACTTC. The complete variable domain, with remaining parts taken from reference TRBV7-9 and TRBJ2-7, reads DTGVSQNPRHKITKRGQNVTFRCDPISEHNRLYWYRQTLGQGPEFLTYFQNEAQLEKSRLLSDRFSAERPKGSFSTLEIQRTEQGDSAMYLCASSRGGSWYEQYFGPGTRLTVT.

The gene calls are TRBV20-1 and TRBJ2-7; TRBD2 agrees at 8 bases. V was clipped by 4 bases and J by 5 bases; unmatched bases: 7. CDR1 is DFQATT, CDR2 SNEGSKA, per germline (reference sequence). The CDR3 has 13 amino acids. CDR3 amino acids: CSAKGLVKDEQYF. As DNA, the CDR3 is TGCAGTGCTAAGGGACTAGTGAAAGACGAGCAGTACTTC.

The rearrangement joins TRBV2 to TRBJ2-5; tentatively, D is TRBD1 (5 bases). Deletions cut 6 bases from V and 2 bases from J, with 13 bases between. Looked up from germline, CDR1 is SNHLY and CDR2 is FYNNEI. This CDR3 has 14 amino acids. As DNA, the CDR3 is TGTGCCAGCAGCTTTCTGAGACAGCAAGAGACCCAGTACTTC. Translated: CASSFLRQQETQYF.

The chain recombines TRBV6-6 with TRBJ1-3; 9 nucleotides match TRBD1. There are 15 residues in the CDR3. Per the germline V gene, CDR1 is MNHNY and CDR2 is SVGAGI (reference sequence). V was pared by 7 bases and J by 4 bases, with 8 bases of the junction left unmatched. The CDR3 loop reads CASITGGAWGNTIYF. The CDR3 DNA reads TGTGCCAGCATCACAGGGGGCGCGTGGGGAAACACCATATATTTT.

This clonotype turned up a few times. The chain links TRBV7-3 to TRBJ1-1; 8 bases map to TRBD1. CDR1 SGHTA and CDR2 FQGTGA come from the germline V gene. This CDR3 has 14 amino acids. V lost 5 bases to trimming and J lost 1 base; unmatched junction nucleotides: 3. CDR3 sequence (DNA): TGTGCCAGCAGCCACACAGGGGGGAACACTGAAGCTTTCTTT. This sequence encodes CASSHTGGNTEAFF. Variable domain in full (rest from reference TRBV7-3 and TRBJ1-1): GAGVSQTPSNKVTEKGKYVELRCDPISGHTALYWYRQSLGQGPEFLIYFQGTGAADDSGLPNDRFFAVRPEGSVSTLKIQRTERGDSAVYLCASSHTGGNTEAFFGQGTRLTVV.

This clonotype was picked up a small number of times. The chain has TRBV7-2 and TRBJ2-7, with D possibly called TRBD1 or TRBD2 (5 bases each). The germline V gene has CDR1 SGHTA and CDR2 FQGNSA. This CDR3 has 14 amino acids. V was cut by 1 base and J by 0 bases, with 7 bases left in between. The DNA of the CDR3 is TGTGCCAGCAGCTTAGGGGGGATCTCCTACGAGCAGTACTTC. Protein product: CASSLGGISYEQYF. The full variable domain, its missing parts supplied by reference TRBV7-2 and TRBJ2-7, is GAGVSQSPSNKVTEKGKDVELRCDPISGHTALYWYRQSLGQGLEFLIYFQGNSAPDKSGLPSDRFSAERTGGSVSTLTIQRTQQEDSAVYLCASSLGGISYEQYFGPGTRLTVT.

This clonotype was picked up many times. The CDR3 spells CSVAGGILQPQHF. CDR3 DNA sequence: TGCAGTGTGGCAGGGGGCATCCTTCAGCCCCAGCATTTT. This chain connects TRBV29-1 to TRBJ1-5, with 8 bases that match TRBD1. Germline V CDR1 and CDR2: SQVTM, ANQGSEA. The CDR3 covers 13 residues.

There are many counts of this clonotype. This chain links TRBV2 with TRBJ2-5; D gene ambiguous. Germline CDR1 SNHLY, CDR2 FYNNEI. The CDR3 is 13 amino acids. Trimming stripped 0 bases from V and 12 bases from J, with 14 bases between. CDR3 nucleotides: TGTGCCAGCAGTGAAGCGCCCTTGGAAGCCGAGTACTTC. Translation: CASSEAPLEAEYF.

This chain connects TRBV9 to TRBJ2-6, with D perhaps assigned TRBD1 or TRBD2 (5 bases each). The CDR3 consists of 18 residues. The V end was cut by 5 bases, the J end by 0 bases, with 18 bases between. The germline V gene has CDR1 SGDLS and CDR2 YYNGEE. In nucleotides, the CDR3 is TGTGCCAGCAGTTCAACACCGGGACCGCGCTCTGGGGCCAACGTCCTGACTTTC. Protein: CASSSTPGPRSGANVLTF.